Presented here are 16 T cell receptor beta chains from one specimen sequenced in a study of T cells in Graves' hyperthyroidism and ophthalmopathy. Amplification of TCR beta CDR3 regions was performed using RNA transcripts as template. First-round RT-PCR with HTBI primers amplified the TCR CDR3 region. Via MiXCR, TCRdb re-called the multiplex PCR reads, giving one row per CDR3 protein. The data hold a few hundred thousand distinct CDR3 sequences, with 35% to 55% observed a single time. The sample comprised peripheral blood or thyroid tissue (not recorded which). The receptors were gathered from a woman aged 18-35 years with Graves' hyperthyroidism.

The table lists this clonotype with many counts. V usage is TRBV7-9 and J usage is TRBJ1-2, with TRBD1 matching over 11 bases. The CDR3 consists of 15 residues. The ends lost 5 bases at V and 13 bases at J; junction bases unmatched: 15. Germline CDR1 reads SEHNR; CDR2 reads FQNEAQ (reference sequence). The CDR3 spells CASSAQLDRGPFFTF. In DNA, the CDR3 is TGTGCCAGCAGCGCGCAATTGGACAGGGGGCCCTTCTTCACCTTC.

This clonotype came up a few times. The CDR3 sequence is CATSEPGAGESDTQYF. As DNA, the CDR3 is TGTGCCACCAGCGAGCCCGGGGCGGGAGAGTCGGATACGCAGTATTTT. The chain is built from TRBV24-1 and TRBJ2-3; 7 bases match TRBD2. This CDR3 spans 16 amino acids. V trimming: 7 bases; J trimming: 6 bases; junction bases outside the gene matches: 15. The V gene's germline CDR1 is KGHDR and CDR2 SFDVKD.

The J gene is TRBJ2-7, the V gene TRBV7-9; unclear D gene. This CDR3 comprises 17 residues. V lost 4 bases and J 2 bases, leaving 21 bases between the germline ends. Germline lookup yields CDR1 SEHNR and CDR2 FQNEAQ (reference sequence). CDR3 DNA: TGTGCCAGCAGCTCCTCCAGCTCAGTTGGCAGCACCTACGAGCAGTACTTC. This codes for CASSSSSSVGSTYEQYF.

This chain connects TRBV20-1 to TRBJ2-3; the D gene is possibly TRBD2 (6 bases). CDR3 length equals 13 residues. Germline lookup yields CDR1 DFQATT and CDR2 SNEGSKA (reference sequence). Trimming shortened V by 1 base and J by 5 bases, and 10 bases separated the two germline ends. The DNA of the CDR3 is TGCAGTGCTAGAGTGGCGGGAAAAGATACGCAGTATTTT. The encoded protein is CSARVAGKDTQYF.

V and J are TRBV10-3 and TRBJ1-2; D may be TRBD1 (5 bases). Germline V gene lookup returns CDR1 ENHRY and CDR2 SYGVKD. The V end lost 3 bases, the J end lost 4 bases, and 12 bases lay between the germline ends. The CDR3 totals 14 residues. The chain's CDR3 is CAISEGTSGYGYTF. The CDR3 DNA sequence: TGTGCCATCAGTGAAGGGACTAGCGGCTATGGCTACACCTTC.

This clonotype has at least ten counts. The chain employs TRBV12-3 or TRBV12-4 and TRBJ1-3, with a weak D call TRBD1 (5 bases). The V end was cut by 3 bases, the J end by 4 bases, with 10 bases between. CDR3 length: 14 residues. CDR3 residues: CASSLGTGGNTIYF. DNA of the CDR3: TGTGCCAGCAGTTTGGGGACTGGCGGAAACACCATATATTTT.

Remarks on this clonotype: Possible read error: a much larger clone is one base away. The chain joins TRBV5-1 to TRBJ2-5, with 7 bases fitting TRBD1. V shed 4 bases, J shed 0 bases, and the junction held 9 bases outside the gene matches. Germline lookup yields CDR1 SGHRS and CDR2 YFSETQ. The CDR3 has 16 amino acids. CDR3 loop: CASSQALGQYQETQYF. The CDR3 DNA reads TGCGCCAGCAGCCAAGCCCTGGGACAGTACCAAGAGACCCAGTACTTC.

The V gene is TRBV24-1, the J gene TRBJ2-3, with 7 bases aligning to TRBD2. The length of the CDR3 is 14 residues. Germline V gene lookup returns CDR1 KGHDR and CDR2 SFDVKD. V trimming: 7 bases; J trimming: 0 bases; junction bases outside the gene matches: 3. CDR3 sequence: CATSAGRSTDTQYF. In nucleotides, the CDR3 is TGTGCCACCAGCGCCGGGAGGAGCACAGATACGCAGTATTTT.

This clonotype came up many times. The chain links TRBV30 to TRBJ1-6; TRBD1 agrees at 7 bases. The CDR3 totals 16 residues. The ends lost 0 bases at V and 9 bases at J; junction bases unmatched: 11. CDR1 and CDR2 from the germline V gene are GTSNPN and SVGIG (reference sequence). The CDR3 DNA follows: TGTGCCTGGAGTGTACCAGGACAGGATGGGTTTTCACCCCTCCACTTT. It yields the protein CAWSVPGQDGFSPLHF.

This clonotype was found many times. V usage is TRBV6-1 and J usage is TRBJ2-7; 7 bases agree with TRBD1. With V trimmed by 6 bases and J by 1 base, 9 bases remained unmatched. The germline V gene encodes CDR1 MNHNS and CDR2 SASEGT. CDR3 length: 15 residues. The CDR3 bases are TGTGCCAGCAGGAATGTCCGGGACAGATCCTACGAGCAGTACTTC. This codes for CASRNVRDRSYEQYF.

This clonotype was recorded a few times. The V and J genes are TRBV12-5 and TRBJ1-1; D is undetermined. V was trimmed by 0 bases and J by 7 bases, leaving 15 bases between them. The CDR3 totals 15 residues. The V gene's germline CDR1 is LGHNT and CDR2 FRNRAP. The DNA for the CDR3 is TGTGCTAGTGGTTTGGTCCTGAGGGTGGGAAGTGAAGCTTTCTTT. Translating it yields CASGLVLRVGSEAFF.

This clonotype showed up many times. The chain couples TRBV10-3 to TRBJ2-7; TRBD1 aligns across 10 bases. V was clipped by 4 bases and J by 7 bases; unmatched bases: 7. CDR3 size: 14 residues. Germline V gene sequence: CDR1 ENHRY, CDR2 SYGVKD. CDR3 in amino acids: CAISGGTGAGEQYF. CDR3 DNA: TGTGCCATCAGTGGGGGGACAGGGGCTGGAGAGCAGTACTTC.

This clonotype was detected many times. The chain joins TRBV7-8 to TRBJ1-2; D is undetermined. This CDR3 contains 13 residues. Germline V gene sequence: CDR1 SGHVS, CDR2 FQNEAQ. Deletions cut 5 bases from V and 1 base from J, with 8 bases between. This CDR3 is CASSKTVNYGYTF. The DNA for the CDR3 is TGTGCCAGCAGCAAAACAGTTAACTATGGCTACACCTTC. Complete variable domain (other parts from reference TRBV7-8 and TRBJ1-2): GAGVSQSPRYKVAKRGQDVALRCDPISGHVSLFWYQQALGQGPEFLTYFQNEAQLDKSGLPSDRFFAERPEGSVSTLKIQRTQQEDSAVYLCASSKTVNYGYTFGSGTRLTVV.

On this clonotype itself: The junction differs from germline at one of its ends, possibly a read error. V usage is TRBV20-1 and J usage is TRBJ2-7, with 7 positions matching TRBD2. This CDR3 is 10 amino acids long. Germline lookup yields CDR1 DFQATT and CDR2 SNEGSKA (reference sequence). CDR3 sequence reads: CSARLREGRF. DNA of the CDR3: TGCAGTGCTAGACTCAGGGAGGGACGCTTC.

The table lists this clonotype with many counts. The V gene is TRBV20-1, the J gene TRBJ2-7, with 16 bases that match TRBD2. Losses at the gene ends were 5 bases for V and 5 bases for J; bases not matched to a gene: 6. There are 15 residues in the CDR3. CDR1 is DFQATT, CDR2 SNEGSKA, per germline (reference sequence). As DNA, the CDR3 is TGCAGTGCTGCGGGGACTAGCGGGAGGGTCCACGAGCAGTACTTC. Translated: CSAAGTSGRVHEQYF.

In this sample, this clonotype turned up many times. The chain has TRBV2 and TRBJ1-5; maybe TRBD1 (5 bases). Per germline, CDR1 SNHLY and CDR2 FYNNEI. Trimming pared 1 base from V and 3 bases from J, leaving 13 bases between. The CDR3 is 16 amino acids. The CDR3 loop reads CASSEDPREDNQPQHF. The CDR3 DNA reads TGTGCCAGCAGTGAAGATCCCAGGGAAGACAATCAGCCCCAGCATTTT.